Below, 11 T cell receptor beta chains from the same sample are listed, as sequenced in a study of post-analysis software for immune sequencing data. Researchers reported that TCR beta cDNA libraries carried unique molecular identifiers. From the PCR reads, TCRdb called clonotypes with MiXCR, one entry per CDR3 protein. The sample consists of some 800,000 distinct CDR3 sequences, 46% of them appearing once. Findings and limits, study-wide: The study found TRBV5-6, TRBV5-1 and TRBV20-1 among several TRBV segments more frequent in patients than controls.

These TCRs are of unknown antigen specificity. The sequenced sample was blood. These receptors all come from a girl between 5 and 17 years old with multiple sclerosis.

As to this clonotype: A read error may produce the germline difference seen at one junction end. J is TRBJ2-1 and V is TRBV12-3 or TRBV12-4, with TRBD2 matching 16 bases. This CDR3 spans 15 amino acids. The chain's CDR3 is CVSSHGTSGRAGEFF. Here the CDR3 DNA reads TGTGTCAGCAGCCACGGGACTAGCGGGAGGGCCGGGGAGTTCTTC.

This clonotype was seen more than once but under ten times. The gene calls are TRBV5-1 and TRBJ2-5; D remains unclear. The CDR3 contains 15 residues. Germline CDR1 and CDR2: SGHRS and YFSETQ. V was pared by 0 bases and J by 3 bases, with 12 bases between. The CDR3 DNA follows: TGCGCCAGCAGCTTGGGCCTGAGAACTAAAGAGACCCAGTACTTC. Translating it yields CASSLGLRTKETQYF. Drawing the rest from reference TRBV5-1 and TRBJ2-5, the complete variable domain is KAGVTQTPRYLIKTRGQQVTLSCSPISGHRSVSWYQQTPGQGLQFLFEYFSETQRNKGNFPGRFSGRQFSNSRSEMNVSTLELGDSALYLCASSLGLRTKETQYFGPGTRLLVL.

This clonotype was detected only once. The gene calls are TRBV20-1 and TRBJ1-1; D is possibly TRBD1 (6 bases). V lost 5 bases to trimming and J lost 7 bases, with 23 bases between them. CDR3 length: 15 amino acids. In germline, CDR1 is DFQATT, CDR2 SNEGSKA (reference sequence). CDR3 coding DNA: TGCAGTGCTGGCGGACACACTTACGGACAGAGTGAAGCTTTCTTT. Encoded protein: CSAGGHTYGQSEAFF.

This clonotype was counted only a few times. The chain is built from TRBV10-3 and TRBJ2-3, with TRBD2 matching over 13 bases. There are 16 residues in the CDR3. Germline V gene sequence: CDR1 ENHRY, CDR2 SYGVKD. V was pared by 0 bases and J by 5 bases, with 2 bases of the junction left unmatched. The CDR3 here is CAISESRTSGGDTQYF. The CDR3 bases are TGTGCCATCAGTGAGTCCCGGACTAGCGGGGGAGATACGCAGTATTTT.

The V and J genes are TRBV2 and TRBJ2-5; maybe TRBD2 (5 bases). V was pared by 7 bases and J by 2 bases, with 14 bases between. CDR1 is SNHLY, CDR2 FYNNEI, per germline. The CDR3 spans 14 residues. The CDR3 protein is CASTPGIGQETQYF. In DNA form, the CDR3 reads TGTGCCAGCACACCCGGGATTGGACAAGAGACCCAGTACTTC.

V is TRBV6-1 and J is TRBJ1-2; no clear D gene. V was trimmed by 1 base and J by 8 bases, leaving 14 bases between them. There are 14 residues in the CDR3. Germline CDR1 and CDR2: MNHNS and SASEGT. This CDR3 reads CASSEVRAGGGYTF. CDR3 nucleotide sequence: TGTGCCAGCAGTGAAGTTAGGGCAGGAGGAGGCTACACCTTC.

The genes are TRBV6-1 and TRBJ1-5, with TRBD1 identical over 7 bases. CDR1 is MNHNS and CDR2 is SASEGT in the germline V gene. This CDR3 has 15 residues. V gave up 3 bases and J gave up 5 bases; unmatched junction bases: 7. For the CDR3, the DNA is TGTGCCAGCAGTGACTCTGGGACAGCTTATCAGCCCCAGCATTTT. As protein: CASSDSGTAYQPQHF.

The chain combines TRBV20-1 with TRBJ2-7, with 7 bases fitting TRBD1. This CDR3 region has 15 residues. Germline loops: CDR1 DFQATT, CDR2 SNEGSKA (reference sequence). V trimming: 6 bases; J trimming: 2 bases; junction bases outside the gene matches: 13. In DNA, the CDR3 is TGCAGTGCCCCTGACCCGACAGGGTGGCCCTACGAGCAGTACTTC. Protein sequence: CSAPDPTGWPYEQYF.

This clonotype was recorded a few times. The rearrangement links TRBV7-2 to TRBJ1-2; D is perhaps TRBD1 (5 bases). The germline CDR1 and CDR2 sequences are SGHTA and FQGNSA. The CDR3 sequence is 13 residues long. Trimming removed 4 bases at V and 6 bases at J, with 12 bases between. For the CDR3, the DNA is TGTGCCAGCAGCTCGAGGGGCCGAGATGGCTACACCTTC. This codes for CASSSRGRDGYTF.

The chain has TRBV18 and TRBJ2-1; 8 bases fit TRBD1. The germline V gene encodes CDR1 KGHSH and CDR2 LQKENI. This CDR3 region has 14 residues. The V gene end was trimmed by 5 bases and the J gene end by 6 bases; junction bases not matched to a gene: 6. CDR3 loop: CASSVQGGFNEQFF. CDR3 in DNA: TGTGCCAGCTCAGTACAGGGGGGATTCAATGAGCAGTTCTTC.

The V gene is TRBV6-5, the J gene TRBJ2-3, with 9 bases identical to TRBD2. Germline V CDR1 and CDR2: MNHEY, SVGAGI. The CDR3 has 17 amino acids. J was trimmed by 3 bases and V by 0 bases; bases with no gene match: 7. In nucleotides, the CDR3 is TGTGCCAGCAGTTACTCGTTCGCGGGAGGGGTGACAGATACGCAGTATTTT. This gives the protein CASSYSFAGGVTDTQYF.